This TCR beta chain was sequenced for a study of CD8+ T cells in alopecia areata. RNA, once extracted, was reverse transcribed into cDNA for use as the sequencing template. Method: immunoSEQ multiplex PCR; TCRdb's copy keeps in-frame clones and lacks some. The sample records 150,000 to 200,000 clones, about 67% being singletons. The CDR3 extends over 15 amino acids. V was clipped by 5 bases and J by 1 base, with 13 bases between them. Germline CDR1 SGHAT, CDR2 FQNNGV. This specimen consisted of CD8+ T cells sorted from blood, obtained at week 0. The chain recombines TRBV11-2 with TRBJ2-3; possibly TRBD1 or TRBD2 for D (6 bases each). The TCR comes from a human donor with alopecia areata. CDR3 amino acids: CASSLGGTRTDTQYF. CDR3 coding DNA: TGTGCCAGCAGCCTAGGGGGGACCCGCACAGATACGCAGTATTTT.